The rows below give T cell receptor beta chains drawn from one sample of a study of beta chain features in type 1 diabetes. Only in-frame clones appear in the TCRdb table, and some are missing; sequencing was by immunoSEQ multiplex PCR. The table lists some 500,000 clones, 9.5% to 12% of them singletons. Sequencing input: naive CD4+ T cells from blood. Receptors were obtained from a woman aged 18 to 35 in good health. Each CDR3 is given with its conserved first and last residue. Fields, in order: D gene, J gene, V gene, clone size, CDR3 DNA, CDR3 protein. A D gene is named only where the DNA matches it firmly. The size field is filled for only some rows; it gives once, few, many or a size class.

d_gene: -; j_gene: TRBJ2-2; v_gene: TRBV5-4; abundance: few; CDR3nt: TGTGCCAGCAGCACCGATAGCACCGGGGAGCTGTTTTTT; CDR3aa: CASSTDSTGELFF
d_gene: -; j_gene: TRBJ1-2; v_gene: TRBV9; abundance: few; CDR3nt: TGTGCCAGCAGCCCTCAGGGGAGCTATGGCTACACCTTC; CDR3aa: CASSPQGSYGYTF
d_gene: -; j_gene: TRBJ2-5; v_gene: TRBV4-2; abundance: -; CDR3nt: TGTGCCAGCAGCCACCAGGGTGGCCGGACATGGGAGACCCAGTACTTC; CDR3aa: CASSHQGGRTWETQYF
d_gene: -; j_gene: TRBJ2-3; v_gene: TRBV9; abundance: few; CDR3nt: TGTGCCAGCAGCGTAGGGATGGAGGATACGCAGTATTTT; CDR3aa: CASSVGMEDTQYF
d_gene: -; j_gene: TRBJ1-1; v_gene: TRBV29-1; abundance: -; CDR3nt: TGCAGCGTTGAAGATAGACGAAGGGGCTTGGCTGAAGCTTTCTTT; CDR3aa: CSVEDRRRGLAEAFF
d_gene: -; j_gene: TRBJ2-5; v_gene: TRBV28; abundance: -; CDR3nt: TGTGCCAGCAGTTTACTCCAGGGGCAAGAGACCCAGTACTTC; CDR3aa: CASSLLQGQETQYF
d_gene: TRBD1; j_gene: TRBJ1-1; v_gene: TRBV29-1; abundance: few; CDR3nt: TGCAGCGGGGGACAGGGATCGCAAGCTTTCTTT; CDR3aa: CSGGQGSQAFF
d_gene: -; j_gene: TRBJ2-5; v_gene: TRBV30; abundance: few; CDR3nt: TGTGCCTGGAGTGGGGGAGGAGAGACCCAGTACTTC; CDR3aa: CAWSGGGETQYF
d_gene: -; j_gene: TRBJ2-5; v_gene: TRBV7-9; abundance: few; CDR3nt: TGTGCCAGCAGCTTCCGGGACGAACAAGAGACCCAGTACTTC; CDR3aa: CASSFRDEQETQYF
d_gene: -; j_gene: TRBJ1-1; v_gene: TRBV25-1; abundance: few; CDR3nt: TGTGCCAGCAGTGGTATTCGGGGCCGAACTGAAGCTTTCTTT; CDR3aa: CASSGIRGRTEAFF
d_gene: -; j_gene: TRBJ2-1; v_gene: TRBV30; abundance: few; CDR3nt: TGTGCCTGGAGCGAGGGACGTTTTGGGGGCAATGAGCAGTTCTTC; CDR3aa: CAWSEGRFGGNEQFF
d_gene: -; j_gene: TRBJ2-1; v_gene: TRBV7-3; abundance: -; CDR3nt: TGTGCCAGAGGACAAGGCCGGGACAATGAGCAGTTCTTC; CDR3aa: CARGQGRDNEQFF
d_gene: -; j_gene: TRBJ2-1; v_gene: TRBV5-1; abundance: few; CDR3nt: TGCGCCAGCAGCTTCACGGATTACAATGAGCAGTTCTTC; CDR3aa: CASSFTDYNEQFF
d_gene: -; j_gene: TRBJ2-3; v_gene: TRBV7-2; abundance: -; CDR3nt: TGTGCCAGCAGCTTAGCTCGTGTTAGCACAGATACGCAGTATTTT; CDR3aa: CASSLARVSTDTQYF
d_gene: -; j_gene: TRBJ2-5; v_gene: TRBV18; abundance: -; CDR3nt: TGTGCCAGCTCCCCTCCTAAGGGAGAGACCCAGTACTTC; CDR3aa: CASSPPKGETQYF
d_gene: -; j_gene: TRBJ2-1; v_gene: TRBV7-8; abundance: few; CDR3nt: TGTGCCAGCAGCTTTCGGGAGAGGGCCTACAATGAGCAGTTCTTC; CDR3aa: CASSFRERAYNEQFF
d_gene: TRBD1; j_gene: TRBJ1-1; v_gene: TRBV6-6; abundance: -; CDR3nt: TGTGCCAGCTCCAAACAGGGGGAGAACACTGAAGCTTTCTTT; CDR3aa: CASSKQGENTEAFF
d_gene: -; j_gene: TRBJ2-3; v_gene: TRBV4-2; abundance: -; CDR3nt: TGTGCCAGCAGCCAAGACTATAGTATGACAGATACGCAGTATTTT; CDR3aa: CASSQDYSMTDTQYF
d_gene: -; j_gene: TRBJ2-7; v_gene: TRBV4-3; abundance: many; CDR3nt: TGCGCCAGCAGCCAAGCTCAGGGGAACCCCTACGAGCAGTACTTC; CDR3aa: CASSQAQGNPYEQYF
d_gene: TRBD2; j_gene: TRBJ2-1; v_gene: TRBV30; abundance: many; CDR3nt: TGTGCCTGGAGGCTCGGGACTAGCGGCGGCCGGCGGAATGAGCAGTTCTTC; CDR3aa: CAWRLGTSGGRRNEQFF
d_gene: -; j_gene: TRBJ2-2; v_gene: TRBV7-9; abundance: few; CDR3nt: TGTGCCAGCAGACGACAGAGAAACACCGGGGAGCTGTTTTTT; CDR3aa: CASRRQRNTGELFF
d_gene: TRBD2; j_gene: TRBJ2-1; v_gene: TRBV19; abundance: few; CDR3nt: TGTGCCCGACTTCAAGTTAGCGGGAACTACAATGAGCAGTTCTTC; CDR3aa: CARLQVSGNYNEQFF
d_gene: TRBD1; j_gene: TRBJ1-2; v_gene: TRBV29-1; abundance: -; CDR3nt: TGCAGCTCGAGATCGACAGGGTCGGACTATGGCTACACCTTC; CDR3aa: CSSRSTGSDYGYTF
d_gene: -; j_gene: TRBJ1-2; v_gene: TRBV28; abundance: -; CDR3nt: TGTGCCAGCAGCCCTCCAGGGGTCTATGGCTACACCTTC; CDR3aa: CASSPPGVYGYTF
d_gene: TRBD2; j_gene: TRBJ2-5; v_gene: TRBV9; abundance: -; CDR3nt: TGTGCCAGCAGCGTAAACGCGGGAGGGCCGGAGACCCAGTACTTC; CDR3aa: CASSVNAGGPETQYF
d_gene: TRBD1; j_gene: TRBJ2-3; v_gene: TRBV28; abundance: few; CDR3nt: TGTGCCAGCAGTTTGCGAGGGGGCGGCACAGATACGCAGTATTTT; CDR3aa: CASSLRGGGTDTQYF
d_gene: TRBD2; j_gene: TRBJ2-7; v_gene: TRBV6-6; abundance: few; CDR3nt: TGTGCCAGCAGCACTACTAGCGGGGTTTCCTACGAGCAGTACTTC; CDR3aa: CASSTTSGVSYEQYF
d_gene: TRBD2; j_gene: TRBJ2-1; v_gene: TRBV7-8; abundance: -; CDR3nt: TGTGCCAGCAGTCTAAGACTAGCGGTAGGTAATGAGCAGTTCTTC; CDR3aa: CASSLRLAVGNEQFF
d_gene: -; j_gene: TRBJ2-3; v_gene: TRBV7-9; abundance: -; CDR3nt: TGTGCCAGCAGCCCCAAGTGGGCCTACGACTCCACAGATACGCAGTATTTT; CDR3aa: CASSPKWAYDSTDTQYF
d_gene: -; j_gene: TRBJ2-3; v_gene: TRBV7-2; abundance: few; CDR3nt: TGTGCCAGCAGCTTAGCGGGACGGGCAGATACGCAGTATTTT; CDR3aa: CASSLAGRADTQYF
d_gene: -; j_gene: TRBJ1-1; v_gene: TRBV18; abundance: few; CDR3nt: TGTGCCAGCTCACCACCCGCGGGGCACACTGAAGCTTTCTTT; CDR3aa: CASSPPAGHTEAFF
d_gene: -; j_gene: TRBJ2-6; v_gene: TRBV7-2; abundance: few; CDR3nt: TGTGCCAGCAGCTTAGAGGTGGCTGGGGCCAACGTCCTGACTTTC; CDR3aa: CASSLEVAGANVLTF
d_gene: -; j_gene: TRBJ2-2; v_gene: TRBV29-1; abundance: many; CDR3nt: TGCAGCGCTAAGAACACCGGGGAGCTGTTTTTT; CDR3aa: CSAKNTGELFF
d_gene: TRBD2; j_gene: TRBJ2-3; v_gene: TRBV7-6; abundance: -; CDR3nt: TGTGCCAGCAGCCTATTGAAAACCAAGGGGCGGACTAGCGGGACAATCACAGATACGCAGTATTTT; CDR3aa: CASSLLKTKGRTSGTITDTQYF
d_gene: -; j_gene: TRBJ1-1; v_gene: TRBV5-6; abundance: -; CDR3nt: TGTGCCAGCAGCCGACAGATAGAAGCTTTCTTT; CDR3aa: CASSRQIEAFF
d_gene: -; j_gene: TRBJ2-5; v_gene: TRBV27; abundance: few; CDR3nt: TGTGCCAGCAGTCCCCGTCCGACAGGCCAAGAGACCCAGTACTTC; CDR3aa: CASSPRPTGQETQYF
d_gene: -; j_gene: TRBJ2-4; v_gene: TRBV2; abundance: few; CDR3nt: TGTGCCAGCCTCCTGAGGGGTCGAGCCAAAAACATTCAGTACTTC; CDR3aa: CASLLRGRAKNIQYF
d_gene: -; j_gene: TRBJ1-6; v_gene: TRBV7-2; abundance: -; CDR3nt: TGTGCCAGCAGCCTAACCTCCAATAGGATGGGGGGTAATTCACCCCTCCACTTT; CDR3aa: CASSLTSNRMGGNSPLHF
d_gene: -; j_gene: TRBJ2-3; v_gene: TRBV7-2; abundance: -; CDR3nt: TGTGCCAGCAGACTACAGTTCAGCCTTGGCACAGATACGCAGTATTTT; CDR3aa: CASRLQFSLGTDTQYF
d_gene: -; j_gene: TRBJ2-3; v_gene: TRBV6-6; abundance: -; CDR3nt: TGTGCCAGCAGCAAGAAAAATACCCCTGATGCGTCGCAGTATTTT; CDR3aa: CASSKKNTPDASQYF
d_gene: TRBD1; j_gene: TRBJ2-2; v_gene: TRBV27; abundance: -; CDR3nt: TGTGCCAGCAGCCGCAGACAGGGTCTGGAACAGGCCGGGGAGCTGTTTTTT; CDR3aa: CASSRRQGLEQAGELFF
d_gene: TRBD1; j_gene: TRBJ2-1; v_gene: TRBV11-3; abundance: -; CDR3nt: TGTGCCAGCAGCTTAATGGGGACAGGGGGGTACAATGAGCAGTTCTTC; CDR3aa: CASSLMGTGGYNEQFF
d_gene: -; j_gene: TRBJ1-2; v_gene: TRBV7-2; abundance: -; CDR3nt: TGTGCCAGCAGCTGGGACAACTATGGCTACACCTTC; CDR3aa: CASSWDNYGYTF
d_gene: -; j_gene: TRBJ2-3; v_gene: TRBV7-7; abundance: -; CDR3nt: TGTGCCAGCAGTCCTTTCCCGCGGGGGCGGGTAGATACGCAGTATTTT; CDR3aa: CASSPFPRGRVDTQYF
d_gene: -; j_gene: TRBJ1-1; v_gene: TRBV7-2; abundance: few; CDR3nt: TGTGCCAGCAGCTTGATAACAGAGAACACTGAAGCTTTCTTT; CDR3aa: CASSLITENTEAFF
d_gene: -; j_gene: TRBJ2-3; v_gene: TRBV21-1; abundance: few; CDR3nt: TGTGCCAGCGCGTCAAGGCCCTTCGGGACCGCAGATACGCAGTATTTT; CDR3aa: CASASRPFGTADTQYF
d_gene: -; j_gene: TRBJ1-5; v_gene: TRBV29-1; abundance: -; CDR3nt: TGCAGCGTTGCTGCGGCAGGGGCGTCTCGAGATCAGCCCCAGCATTTT; CDR3aa: CSVAAAGASRDQPQHF
d_gene: TRBD2; j_gene: TRBJ2-7; v_gene: TRBV11-3; abundance: -; CDR3nt: TGTGCCAGCACCCTGACTAGCGGGACAGGAGAGCAGTACTTC; CDR3aa: CASTLTSGTGEQYF
d_gene: -; j_gene: TRBJ2-1; v_gene: TRBV28; abundance: -; CDR3nt: TGTGCCAGCAGTTCATATCGGGTTTCCTACAATGAGCAGTTCTTC; CDR3aa: CASSSYRVSYNEQFF
d_gene: -; j_gene: TRBJ2-3; v_gene: TRBV7-8; abundance: few; CDR3nt: TGTGCCAGCAGCTACCGGCCCGTCCTATCCACAGATACGCAGTATTTT; CDR3aa: CASSYRPVLSTDTQYF
d_gene: -; j_gene: TRBJ2-2; v_gene: TRBV14; abundance: -; CDR3nt: TGTGCCAGCAGCCAAGGTCTCACAGGGACCAACACCGGGGAGCTGTTTTTT; CDR3aa: CASSQGLTGTNTGELFF
d_gene: -; j_gene: TRBJ2-1; v_gene: TRBV14; abundance: -; CDR3nt: TGTGCCAGCAGCCAGGTGAACTCCTACAATGAGCAGTTCTTC; CDR3aa: CASSQVNSYNEQFF
d_gene: TRBD1; j_gene: TRBJ2-3; v_gene: TRBV9; abundance: -; CDR3nt: TGTGCCAGCAGCCGACAGGGTACAGATACGCAGTATTTT; CDR3aa: CASSRQGTDTQYF
d_gene: -; j_gene: TRBJ1-1; v_gene: TRBV7-6; abundance: few; CDR3nt: TGTGCCAGCAGCCGGGACTGGAACACTGAAGCTTTCTTT; CDR3aa: CASSRDWNTEAFF
d_gene: TRBD2; j_gene: TRBJ2-5; v_gene: TRBV5-1; abundance: few; CDR3nt: TGCGCCAGCAGCTTAGGGACTAGCGGGATGGAGACCCAGTACTTC; CDR3aa: CASSLGTSGMETQYF
d_gene: TRBD1; j_gene: TRBJ2-7; v_gene: TRBV7-2; abundance: -; CDR3nt: TGTGCCAGCAGCTTTATAACAGGGGGCGCGGGGGAGCAGTACTTC; CDR3aa: CASSFITGGAGEQYF
d_gene: -; j_gene: TRBJ2-5; v_gene: TRBV5-6; abundance: few; CDR3nt: TGTGCCAGCAGCTTCCTGAACAGGTACCAAGAGACCCAGTACTTC; CDR3aa: CASSFLNRYQETQYF
d_gene: -; j_gene: TRBJ1-5; v_gene: TRBV7-2; abundance: -; CDR3nt: TGTGCCAGCAGCTTGGGGGCTAAGCAGCCCCAGCATTTT; CDR3aa: CASSLGAKQPQHF
d_gene: -; j_gene: TRBJ2-1; v_gene: TRBV7-9; abundance: few; CDR3nt: TGTGCCAGCAGCTCACACACACACACAGGGATTGAGCAGTTCTTC; CDR3aa: CASSSHTHTGIEQFF